A selection of T cell receptor beta chains follows, all from one sample in a study of T cells expressing NK-cell markers. TCRdb re-called the 5' RACE reads and shows each CDR3 protein once, DNA omitted. This listing includes about 550,000 distinct CDR3 sequences. The sequenced sample was blood T cells: a sorted CD56 or NKG2C T cell subset, CD4+ or CD8+ T cells, or bulk PBMC T cells (not recorded which). Source of these receptors: a man aged 18 to 29 in good health. The CDR3 runs from the conserved cysteine through the conserved F or W. The order of the fields is V gene, J gene, CDR3 protein.

V: TRBV20-1
J: TRBJ2-3
CDR3: CSVLAGGLNTQYF

V: TRBV5-1
J: TRBJ2-1
CDR3: CASSLNSVTYNEQFF

V: TRBV12-3/TRBV12-4
J: TRBJ2-1
CDR3: CASRTGPPSSYNEQFF

V: TRBV7-2
J: TRBJ2-7
CDR3: CASSLKFVDEQYF

V: TRBV11-2
J: TRBJ2-1
CDR3: CASSYSYSSYNEQFF

V: TRBV20-1
J: TRBJ1-4
CDR3: CSARARGGNEKLFF

V: TRBV12-3/TRBV12-4
J: TRBJ2-3
CDR3: CASSLGRETSTDTQYF

V: TRBV5-1
J: TRBJ2-1
CDR3: CASSLNRDSSYNEQFF

V: TRBV7-8
J: TRBJ2-1
CDR3: CASRARLAYNEQFF

V: TRBV12-5
J: TRBJ1-2
CDR3: CASGLGLLYTF

V: TRBV7-3
J: TRBJ2-2
CDR3: CASSPTGGKTGELFF

V: TRBV7-3
J: TRBJ2-2
CDR3: CASSSRAGTNTGELFF

V: TRBV5-1
J: TRBJ2-3
CDR3: CASSPGGLATTDTQYF

V: TRBV12-3/TRBV12-4
J: TRBJ2-2
CDR3: CASSREAVSNTGELFF

V: TRBV6-2/TRBV6-3
J: TRBJ2-5
CDR3: CASSSRTSGRAWLGETQYF

V: TRBV7-8
J: TRBJ2-1
CDR3: CASSLWGERGDEQFF

V: TRBV29-1
J: TRBJ2-6
CDR3: CSVGQGDHKGANVLTF

V: TRBV4-3
J: TRBJ2-3
CDR3: CASSQDTKLAGVFDTQYF

V: TRBV12-3/TRBV12-4
J: TRBJ1-5
CDR3: CASSPTGILANQPQHF

V: TRBV20-1
J: TRBJ1-1
CDR3: CSAGQGNTEAFF

V: TRBV5-5
J: TRBJ1-2
CDR3: CASSLAYTVLGGDYGYTF

V: TRBV18
J: TRBJ2-1
CDR3: CASSRRDRGNEQFF

V: TRBV20-1
J: TRBJ2-3
CDR3: CSARDTIRAGF

V: TRBV10-3
J: TRBJ2-7
CDR3: CAISIQNYEQYF

V: TRBV28
J: TRBJ2-4
CDR3: CASSLPRLADIQYF

V: TRBV7-2
J: TRBJ2-3
CDR3: CASSLNPMDTQYF

V: TRBV6-1
J: TRBJ2-7
CDR3: CASSEPGLGKNEQYF

V: TRBV29-1
J: TRBJ2-1
CDR3: CSVGRDRRNEQFF

V: TRBV11-2
J: TRBJ1-6
CDR3: CASSSPTPGPYNSPLHF

V: TRBV30
J: TRBJ2-1
CDR3: CAWKGLAQNEQFF

V: TRBV7-2
J: TRBJ2-1
CDR3: CASSPAGTTFPWNEQFF

V: TRBV18
J: TRBJ1-4
CDR3: CASSGPGQGYEKLFF

V: TRBV4-1
J: TRBJ2-5
CDR3: CASSLFGGVETQYF

V: TRBV5-4
J: TRBJ2-2
CDR3: CASSGQTDGVGELFF

V: TRBV20-1
J: TRBJ2-3
CDR3: CSATTFRTSVSDTQYF

V: TRBV20-1
J: TRBJ2-4
CDR3: CSARDALFGLGQYF

V: TRBV21-1
J: TRBJ2-1
CDR3: CASSNSRESQQSEQFF

V: TRBV28
J: TRBJ2-1
CDR3: CATGRDRETNEQFF

V: TRBV20-1
J: TRBJ2-1
CDR3: CSVGSGRSEQFF

V: TRBV12-3/TRBV12-4
J: TRBJ2-5
CDR3: CASSFRTEGETQYF

V: TRBV6-5
J: TRBJ2-3
CDR3: CASSGLGDTQYF

V: TRBV27
J: TRBJ2-3
CDR3: CASSLASGIPGDTQYF

V: TRBV20-1
J: TRBJ2-5
CDR3: CSARGTSQETQYF

V: TRBV20-1
J: TRBJ2-7
CDR3: CSARDFRGGENEQYF

V: TRBV7-9
J: TRBJ2-1
CDR3: CASSFAGGPDVEQFF

V: TRBV29-1
J: TRBJ1-2
CDR3: CSVEEGAVYGYTF

V: TRBV29-1
J: TRBJ2-1
CDR3: CSVEPRSQGDEQFF

V: TRBV7-2
J: TRBJ2-1
CDR3: CASSTPGEISYNEQFF

V: TRBV9
J: TRBJ2-3
CDR3: CASSARLAGFTDTQYF

V: TRBV12-3/TRBV12-4
J: TRBJ2-6
CDR3: CASRRQGQGFGANVLTF

V: TRBV7-9
J: TRBJ2-2
CDR3: CASRNRDRGTGELFF

V: TRBV3-1
J: TRBJ1-4
CDR3: CASSQAGSIGEKLFF